These 31 T cell receptor beta chains were all obtained from the same sample, sequenced in a study of control samples from healthy donors and cancer patients (dated by TCRdb to between 2020 and 2021). The library was built by means of the immunoSEQ multiplex PCR assay. TCRdb stores this immuneACCESS table with in-frame sequences only. Part of the clones is absent; in the studies checked, under half of the shortfall reflects unresolved V genes, and no reason is known for the rest. For this sample there are some 80,000 clones; 85% to 95% appear just once. Of the sample, about 5% falls within the top ten clones. Source material: blood. The receptor set was obtained from a woman aged 60-75 years in good health.

The rearrangement links TRBV5-1 to TRBJ2-7; 10 bases align to TRBD1. After removal of 5 bases from V and 6 bases from J, the junction contained 11 bases not matched to a gene. The germline V gene encodes CDR1 SGHRS and CDR2 YFSETQ. This CDR3 region has 15 residues. CDR3 nucleotides: TGCGCCAGCAGTTATTACCCGGGACAGGGGTCCGAGCAGTACTTC. It is translated as CASSYYPGQGSEQYF.

This clone was observed a few times. This sequence joins TRBV7-9 and TRBJ1-1; TRBD1 aligns across 9 bases. Germline V gives CDR1 SEHNR, CDR2 FQNEAQ (reference sequence). The CDR3 totals 13 residues. V lost 4 bases to trimming and J lost 4 bases; unmatched junction nucleotides: 1. CDR3 sequence reads: CASSWTGVTEAFF. The CDR3, as DNA: TGTGCCAGCAGCTGGACAGGGGTCACTGAAGCTTTCTTT.

The chain couples TRBV10-3 to TRBJ2-2; TRBD2 aligns across 13 bases. The V gene end was trimmed by 10 bases and the J gene end by 0 bases; junction bases not matched to a gene: 5. The V gene's germline CDR1 is ENHRY and CDR2 SYGVKD. The CDR3 has 16 residues. The CDR3 nucleotides read TGTGCCACGCAAGGGACTAGCGGGACGAACACCGGGGAGCTGTTTTTT. It is translated as CATQGTSGTNTGELFF.

The J gene is TRBJ2-7, the V gene TRBV3-1 (or the pseudogene TRBV3-2); 7 bases align to TRBD2. Germline V gene sequence: CDR1 LGHDT, CDR2 YNNKEL (reference sequence). With V trimmed by 6 bases and J by 2 bases, 4 bases remained unmatched. This CDR3 spans 13 amino acids. CDR3 sequence reads: CASSLSGTYEQYF. The DNA for the CDR3 is TGTGCCAGCAGTCTAAGCGGGACCTACGAGCAGTACTTC.

This rearrangement joins TRBV18 to TRBJ2-5, with D perhaps matching TRBD1 (6 bases). Germline V gene sequence: CDR1 KGHSH, CDR2 LQKENI. Deletions cut 4 bases from V and 3 bases from J, with 9 bases between. The CDR3 length is 13 residues. The CDR3 sequence: CASSRHREETQYF. DNA of the CDR3: TGTGCCAGCTCACGACACAGGGAAGAGACCCAGTACTTC.

This clone has only a few counts. The gene calls are TRBV18 and TRBJ2-2; D uncertain. Germline V gene sequence: CDR1 KGHSH, CDR2 LQKENI. This CDR3 is built from 13 residues. Trimming removed 2 bases from V and 3 bases from J, with 4 bases in between. CDR3 sequence: CASSPSDTGELFF. DNA of the CDR3: TGTGCCAGCTCACCATCTGACACCGGGGAGCTGTTTTTT.

This chain uses TRBV24-1 with TRBJ1-2; 7 bases line up with TRBD1. The V gene end was trimmed by 6 bases and the J gene end by 8 bases; junction bases not matched to a gene: 8. CDR1 is KGHDR and CDR2 is SFDVKD in the germline V gene. This CDR3 has 13 amino acids. The CDR3 spells CATSSQGIGGYTF. The DNA for the CDR3 is TGTGCCACCAGTTCACAGGGGATTGGGGGCTACACCTTC.

There are a few counts of this clone. This chain connects TRBV19 to TRBJ2-7; the D gene is possibly TRBD2 (5 bases). The CDR3 spans 11 residues. Germline loops: CDR1 LNHDA, CDR2 SQIVND (reference sequence). Between the trimmed V and J ends, which lost 10 bases and 3 bases, there was a span of 10 bases. This CDR3 reads CATGGYYEQYF. DNA of the CDR3: TGTGCCACCGGCGGGTACTACGAGCAGTACTTC.

The chain carries TRBV6-5 and TRBJ2-5, with TRBD1 matching 11 bases. Germline loops: CDR1 MNHEY, CDR2 SVGAGI. This CDR3 is 14 amino acids long. Trimming removed 6 bases from V and 4 bases from J; junction bases left unmatched: 4. CDR3 in amino acids: CASSRGTGGETQYF. The CDR3 nucleotides read TGTGCCAGCAGCCGCGGGACAGGGGGAGAGACCCAGTACTTC.

The V call is TRBV12-5, the J call TRBJ2-5; no definite D call. The V end was cut by 0 bases, the J end by 4 bases, with 12 bases between. The CDR3 loop spans 15 amino acids. Germline CDR1 and CDR2: LGHNT and FRNRAP. The CDR3 DNA reads TGTGCTAGTGGTTTGGTACTCCGCCGTAGAGAGACCCAGTACTTC. Protein product: CASGLVLRRRETQYF.

This clone was counted a single time. This chain joins TRBV29-1 and TRBJ2-3; 10 bases line up with TRBD1. The V and J ends lost 7 bases and 4 bases, in that order; junction bases with no gene match: 5. Per germline, CDR1 SQVTM and CDR2 ANQGSEA. The CDR3 runs to 13 residues. For the CDR3, the DNA is TGCAGCGCCCAGGGGACAGGGGCAGATACGCAGTATTTT. Its translation is CSAQGTGADTQYF.

Written as DNA, the CDR3 is TGTGCCAGCAGCCTCGACAGGGATACCTATAATTCACCCCTCCACTTT. Its translation is CASSLDRDTYNSPLHF. This rearrangement joins TRBV5-8 to TRBJ1-6, with 7 bases matching TRBD1. The CDR3 has 16 residues. Per germline, CDR1 SGHTS and CDR2 YDEGEE. V trimming: 4 bases; J trimming: 2 bases; junction bases outside the gene matches: 6.

The rearrangement uses TRBV6-5 and TRBJ1-4; TRBD1 might be the D (5 bases). V was cut by 0 bases and J by 5 bases, with 13 bases left in between. The germline CDR1 and CDR2 sequences are MNHEY and SVGAGI. CDR3 size: 16 residues. As DNA, the CDR3 is TGTGCCAGCAGTTACTCCTCGACCTGGACAAATGAAAAACTGTTTTTT. This gives the protein CASSYSSTWTNEKLFF.

The chain couples TRBV3-1 (or the pseudogene TRBV3-2) to TRBJ1-2, with TRBD1 matching over 11 bases. This CDR3 comprises 15 residues. Germline lookup yields CDR1 LGHDT and CDR2 YNNKEL (reference sequence). V lost 1 base, J lost 4 bases, and 2 bases stayed unmatched. The chain's CDR3 is CASSQGTGGIYGYTF. The CDR3 DNA follows: TGTGCCAGCAGCCAAGGGACAGGGGGCATCTATGGCTACACCTTC.

There are a few counts of this clone. This chain connects TRBV2 to TRBJ2-7; 8 positions match TRBD1. With 7 bases clipped from V and 3 bases from J, the junction kept 5 bases outside the gene matches. Germline values: CDR1 SNHLY, CDR2 FYNNEI. The CDR3 loop spans 13 amino acids. CDR3 residues: CASKRQGSYEQYF. The DNA of the CDR3 is TGTGCCAGCAAGAGACAGGGGAGCTACGAGCAGTACTTC.

The chain couples TRBV28 to TRBJ2-2, with 7 bases fitting TRBD2. The germline V gene encodes CDR1 MDHEN and CDR2 SYDVKM. The ends lost 8 bases at V and 3 bases at J; junction bases unmatched: 12. The length of the CDR3 is 16 residues. This chain's CDR3 is CASAYPFSGYTGELFF. The CDR3 DNA reads as TGTGCCAGCGCTTACCCCTTTAGCGGGTACACCGGGGAGCTGTTTTTT. Full variable domain (outside the CDR3, taken from reference TRBV28 and TRBJ2-2): DVKVTQSSRYLVKRTGEKVFLECVQDMDHENMFWYRQDPGLGLRLIYFSYDVKMKEKGDIPEGYSVSREKKERFSLILESASTNQTSMYLCASAYPFSGYTGELFFGEGSRLTVL.

This clone appeared a few times. The genes are TRBV28 and TRBJ2-3, with TRBD1 matching over 9 bases. The CDR3 contains 16 residues. Germline V gives CDR1 MDHEN, CDR2 SYDVKM. V was pared by 6 bases and J by 3 bases, with 10 bases of the junction left unmatched. CDR3 bases: TGTGCCAGCAGACCCGGGACAGGGAGCTGGACAGATACGCAGTATTTT. Its translation is CASRPGTGSWTDTQYF.

V is TRBV7-6 and J is TRBJ1-5, with D unclear. This CDR3 spans 15 amino acids. Germline V gives CDR1 SGHVS, CDR2 FNYEAQ. V dropped 1 base and J dropped 4 bases, with 11 bases sitting between them. The CDR3 region has the DNA TGTGCCAGCAGCTTAGGGGGAGTCGGGAATCAGCCCCAGCATTTT. Protein product: CASSLGGVGNQPQHF.

The gene calls are TRBV28 and TRBJ2-7; D possibly matches TRBD1 or TRBD2 (5 bases each). CDR1 MDHEN and CDR2 SYDVKM come from the germline V gene. This CDR3 contains 14 residues. The ends were cut back, 6 bases at V and 3 bases at J, with 15 bases in the middle. Written as DNA, the CDR3 is TGTGCCAGCAGGGAATCGGGACGCAGCTACGAGCAGTACTTC. Encoded protein: CASRESGRSYEQYF.

V is TRBV2 and J is TRBJ1-3; a possible D gene is TRBD1 (5 bases). CDR1 is SNHLY and CDR2 is FYNNEI in the germline V gene. The CDR3 runs to 15 residues. The germline V and J ends were trimmed by 8 bases and 2 bases, with 16 bases remaining between them. In DNA form, the CDR3 reads TGTGCCAGCCATAGACAGATCAAGGCTGGAAACACCATATATTTT. It yields the protein CASHRQIKAGNTIYF.

This clone was picked up one time. This chain uses TRBV30 with TRBJ1-1; D is uncertain. The CDR3 has 13 amino acids. CDR1 is GTSNPN, CDR2 SVGIG, per germline (reference sequence). Trimming removed 6 bases from V and 0 bases from J, with 11 bases in between. The CDR3, as DNA: TGTGCCTGCGAAACCCGGGTGAACACTGAAGCTTTCTTT. It codes for CACETRVNTEAFF.

This chain connects TRBV27 to TRBJ1-6, with 7 nucleotides matching TRBD1. J was trimmed by 0 bases and V by 5 bases; bases with no gene match: 4. Germline loops: CDR1 MNHEY, CDR2 SMNVEV (reference sequence). This CDR3 comprises 16 residues. The CDR3 nucleotides are TGTGCCAGCAGTGCCAGGGGGAGCTCCTATAATTCACCCCTCCACTTT. Protein: CASSARGSSYNSPLHF.

In this sample, this clone turned up a few times. V and J are TRBV6-5 and TRBJ2-3, with no clear D. V lost 6 bases, J lost 5 bases, and 6 bases lay in between. Germline CDR1 MNHEY, CDR2 SVGAGI. The CDR3 runs 11 residues. The CDR3 nucleotides read TGTGCCAGCAGACGGAGAGATACGCAGTATTTT. Its translation is CASRRRDTQYF.

This chain uses TRBV11-2 with TRBJ1-2, with D possibly matching TRBD1 (6 bases). Germline V lookup: CDR1 SGHAT, CDR2 FQNNGV. This CDR3 spans 16 amino acids. With 4 bases removed from V and 1 base from J, the gap between germline ends came to 16 bases. The CDR3 region is CASSSSSWGRNYGYTF. As DNA, the CDR3 is TGTGCCAGCAGCTCTTCTTCGTGGGGGCGTAACTATGGCTACACCTTC. Complete variable domain (other parts from reference TRBV11-2 and TRBJ1-2): EAGVAQSPRYKIIEKRQSVAFWCNPISGHATLYWYQQILGQGPKLLIQFQNNGVVDDSQLPKDRFSAERLKGVDSTLKIQPAKLEDSAVYLCASSSSSWGRNYGYTFGSGTRLTVV.

The genes are TRBV27 and TRBJ1-1; maybe TRBD1 (5 bases). The CDR3 consists of 13 residues. In germline, CDR1 is MNHEY, CDR2 SMNVEV (reference sequence). Trimming pared 6 bases from V and 7 bases from J, leaving 15 bases between. The chain's CDR3 is CASRGGFNLEAFF. The DNA of the CDR3 is TGTGCCAGCAGGGGGGGATTCAATCTTGAAGCTTTCTTT.

This sequence joins TRBV29-1 and TRBJ2-1; no clear D gene. V was shortened by 8 bases and J by 7 bases, with 15 bases between the two germline ends. The CDR3 extends over 12 amino acids. The germline CDR1 and CDR2 sequences are SQVTM and ANQGSEA. The DNA for the CDR3 is TGCAGCCCCGAAAGAGTAGGGAATGAGCAGTTCTTC. This encodes CSPERVGNEQFF.

The gene calls are TRBV3-1 (or the pseudogene TRBV3-2) and TRBJ2-7; 11 positions agree with TRBD2. Trimming at V came to 2 bases and at J to 1 base, leaving 4 bases not matched to a gene. The V gene's germline CDR1 is LGHDT and CDR2 YNNKEL (reference sequence). The CDR3 consists of 16 residues. The CDR3 region has the DNA TGTGCCAGCAGCCAATTTAGCGGGAGGGGATCCTACGAGCAGTACTTC. Protein: CASSQFSGRGSYEQYF.

This chain joins TRBV6-6 and TRBJ1-1; D is undetermined. Germline V gene data show CDR1 as MNHNY and CDR2 as SVGAGI (reference sequence). The CDR3 runs 13 residues. Trimming left V 2 bases short and J 4 bases short, with 8 bases between. As DNA, the CDR3 is TGTGCCAGCAGTTACGGTCAGGCCACTGAAGCTTTCTTT. Its protein is CASSYGQATEAFF.

The V and J genes are TRBV11-2 and TRBJ1-3; 7 bases line up with TRBD1. Germline-derived CDR1 and CDR2 are SGHAT and FQNNGV. This CDR3 region has 15 residues. J was trimmed by 0 bases and V by 5 bases; bases with no gene match: 4. In DNA, the CDR3 is TGTGCCAGCAGCCTAAGGGGGCCCTCTGGAAACACCATATATTTT. Translated: CASSLRGPSGNTIYF.

The chain employs TRBV28 and TRBJ1-5; 7 bases align to TRBD1. Germline V gene data show CDR1 as MDHEN and CDR2 as SYDVKM. The CDR3 totals 15 residues. V lost 3 bases, J lost 7 bases, and 9 bases stayed unmatched. The CDR3 sequence: CASSFPLRQGQPQHF. For the CDR3, the DNA is TGTGCCAGCAGTTTCCCCCTCCGACAGGGACAGCCCCAGCATTTT.

The chain employs TRBV21-1 and TRBJ1-1. TRBV21-1 is deemed a pseudogene. The CDR3 loop spans 15 amino acids. CDR3 amino acids: CASSKPPHGDTEAFF. The CDR3, as DNA: TGTGCCAGCAGCAAACCCCCCCACGGGGACACTGAAGCTTTCTTT.